Presented here are 19 T cell receptor beta chains from one specimen sequenced in a study of somatic mutations in cytotoxic T cells in rheumatoid arthritis. The data were produced by immunoSEQ multiplex PCR, yet TCRdb's version contains in-frame clones alone and is incomplete. This table has 13,000 or so clones, roughly 79% appearing once. The sequencing sample was made of CD8+ T cells sorted from blood. The receptors here all came from an adult with rheumatoid arthritis.

This chain connects TRBV5-1 to TRBJ1-1; no firm D call. The CDR3 length is 14 residues. Germline CDR1 and CDR2: SGHRS and YFSETQ. Trimming shortened V by 5 bases and J by 4 bases, and 15 bases separated the two germline ends. The CDR3 bases are TGCGCCAGCAGATCAAGGCAGGTGGGCACTGAAGCTTTCTTT. This codes for CASRSRQVGTEAFF.

The rearrangement links TRBV27 to TRBJ2-1; 11 positions agree with TRBD2. V was pared by 6 bases and J by 7 bases, with 14 bases of the junction left unmatched. Germline lookup yields CDR1 MNHEY and CDR2 SMNVEV (reference sequence). The CDR3 consists of 17 residues. DNA of the CDR3: TGTGCCAGCAGCTTTATAGCGGGAGGGCCCATTAGGAATGAGCAGTTCTTC. It translates to CASSFIAGGPIRNEQFF.

The chain couples TRBV2 to TRBJ2-7; 10 nucleotides line up with TRBD1. Germline trimming cut 5 bases from V and 1 base from J; bases unmatched to any gene: 5. CDR1 is SNHLY and CDR2 is FYNNEI in the germline V gene. This CDR3 comprises 15 residues. CDR3 DNA sequence: TGTGCCAGCAGTCGTGGACAGGGGGTGTCCTACGAGCAGTACTTC. This gives the protein CASSRGQGVSYEQYF.

The V gene is TRBV27, the J gene TRBJ2-3; the D gene is possibly TRBD2 (6 bases). This CDR3 has 16 residues. Germline V gene lookup returns CDR1 MNHEY and CDR2 SMNVEV (reference sequence). The V end lost 2 bases, the J end lost 4 bases, and 16 bases lay between the germline ends. CDR3 coding DNA: TGTGCCAGCAGTTTAGGCTCAGGGAGGATCGCAGATACGCAGTATTTT. Its protein is CASSLGSGRIADTQYF.

The rearrangement joins TRBV19 to TRBJ2-7, with 9 bases that match TRBD2. J was trimmed by 5 bases and V by 5 bases; bases with no gene match: 10. The CDR3 is made up of 15 amino acids. Germline V lookup: CDR1 LNHDA, CDR2 SQIVND (reference sequence). The CDR3, as DNA: TGTGCCAGTAGTGAAAGTAGCGGGAGACGCGACGAGCAGTACTTC. Amino acids: CASSESSGRRDEQYF.

The rearrangement uses TRBV7-9 and TRBJ2-7; no reliable D call. CDR1 is SEHNR, CDR2 FQNEAQ, per germline (reference sequence). The CDR3 runs 13 residues. The V and J ends lost 6 bases and 0 bases respectively, with 9 bases between them. The CDR3 here is CASRPRTSYEQYF. In DNA form, the CDR3 reads TGTGCCAGCAGACCTCGGACCTCCTACGAGCAGTACTTC. Filled out from reference TRBV7-9 and TRBJ2-7, the complete variable domain reads DTGVSQNPRHKITKRGQNVTFRCDPISEHNRLYWYRQTLGQGPEFLTYFQNEAQLEKSRLLSDRFSAERPKGSFSTLEIQRTEQGDSAMYLCASRPRTSYEQYFGPGTRLTVT.

The chain employs TRBV7-9 and TRBJ2-1; D call uncertain. The CDR3 runs 13 residues. CDR1 SEHNR and CDR2 FQNEAQ come from the germline V gene (reference sequence). The V and J ends lost 0 bases and 6 bases respectively, with 6 bases between them. The CDR3 DNA reads TGTGCCAGCAGCTTAGCGCCTGGCAATGAGCAGTTCTTC. Amino acid sequence: CASSLAPGNEQFF.

The rearrangement uses TRBV10-3 and TRBJ2-7, with D possibly called TRBD1 or TRBD2 (5 bases each). The germline gives CDR1 ENHRY, CDR2 SYGVKD. Trimming left V 8 bases short and J 0 bases short, with 11 bases between. The CDR3 is 13 amino acids. The CDR3 loop is CAICPGTSYEQYF. In DNA, the CDR3 is TGTGCCATCTGTCCAGGGACCTCCTACGAGCAGTACTTC.

This clone was counted between two and nine times. This rearrangement joins TRBV4-1 to TRBJ1-1; 8 nucleotides line up with TRBD1. The CDR3 totals 14 residues. Germline CDR1 reads MGHRA; CDR2 reads YSYEKL. V gave up 4 bases and J gave up 0 bases; unmatched junction bases: 1. The CDR3 coding sequence is TGCGCCAGCAGCCTGGACAGGGTGAACACTGAAGCTTTCTTT. It encodes CASSLDRVNTEAFF.

This clone was picked up one time. The gene calls are TRBV9 and TRBJ1-1; TRBD1 is a possible D gene (6 bases). Germline lookup yields CDR1 SGDLS and CDR2 YYNGEE. The CDR3 has 17 residues. Trimming took 3 bases from V and 7 from J, leaving 25 bases between them. The CDR3 DNA follows: TGTGCCAGCAGCGCTTATTTGGCCGGGGAGGGGGGCGTTGAAGCTTTCTTT. It specifies CASSAYLAGEGGVEAFF.

This clone is a singleton in its sample. The chain joins TRBV19 to TRBJ1-1, with D perhaps TRBD1 (5 bases). The germline V and J ends were trimmed by 2 bases and 10 bases, with 14 bases remaining between them. There are 13 residues in the CDR3. Looked up from germline, CDR1 is LNHDA and CDR2 is SQIVND (reference sequence). CDR3 loop: CASSISSPGGAFF. DNA of the CDR3: TGTGCCAGTAGTATAAGCAGCCCCGGGGGAGCTTTCTTT.

By sample fraction, this clone is medium-sized. The V and J genes are TRBV2 and TRBJ2-7; tentatively, D is TRBD1 (6 bases). Germline values: CDR1 SNHLY, CDR2 FYNNEI. The CDR3 contains 14 residues. The germline V and J ends were trimmed by 5 bases and 2 bases, with 13 bases remaining between them. The CDR3 nucleotides are TGTGCCAGCAGTCCGGCAGGGGAGACCTACGAGCAGTACTTC. The encoded protein is CASSPAGETYEQYF.

The chain joins TRBV7-9 to TRBJ2-3; possibly TRBD2 for D (5 bases). The CDR3 extends over 14 amino acids. The germline V and J ends were trimmed by 9 bases and 3 bases, with 16 bases remaining between them. Germline lookup yields CDR1 SEHNR and CDR2 FQNEAQ (reference sequence). The CDR3 region is CASEPPWETDTQYF. CDR3 coding DNA: TGTGCCAGTGAGCCTCCGTGGGAGACAGATACGCAGTATTTT.

The chain uses TRBV28 and TRBJ2-7, with 9 bases lining up with TRBD2. The CDR3 totals 15 residues. The trim removed 3 bases at V and 5 bases at J, leaving 8 bases unmatched. CDR1 is MDHEN and CDR2 is SYDVKM in the germline V gene. The CDR3 DNA reads TGTGCCAGCAGTTTTCTTGGCGGGAGGGCTGACGAGCAGTACTTC. This gives the protein CASSFLGGRADEQYF.

The rearrangement links TRBV29-1 to TRBJ2-4, with a tentative D call TRBD1 (6 bases). The germline V gene has CDR1 SQVTM and CDR2 ANQGSEA. The germline V and J ends were trimmed by 6 bases and 3 bases, with 18 bases remaining between them. The CDR3 runs 15 residues. Here the CDR3 reads CSVHAQGDGKNIQYF. For the CDR3, the DNA is TGCAGCGTACATGCACAGGGCGATGGCAAAAACATTCAGTACTTC.

To note about this clone: The same CDR3 arises from other DNA sequences in this sample as well. The chain combines TRBV19 with TRBJ1-1; D gene uncertain. Trimming took 4 bases from V and 2 from J, leaving 5 bases between them. The CDR3 has 12 residues. In germline, CDR1 is LNHDA, CDR2 SQIVND (reference sequence). The CDR3 loop reads CASSNSNTEAFF. The CDR3 nucleotides are TGTGCCAGTAGTAACAGCAACACTGAAGCTTTCTTT.

This chain connects TRBV15 to TRBJ1-5; D remains ambiguous. The CDR3 is 15 amino acids. V was pared by 0 bases and J by 7 bases, with 13 bases between. Germline loops: CDR1 LNHNV, CDR2 YYDKDF (reference sequence). The CDR3 loop reads CATSRDGGPNQPQHF. The DNA for the CDR3 is TGTGCCACCAGCAGAGATGGAGGTCCTAACCAGCCCCAGCATTTT.

This clone was counted once. V and J are TRBV5-1 and TRBJ2-1, with D uncertain. With 0 bases removed from V and 4 bases from J, the gap between germline ends came to 8 bases. Germline V lookup: CDR1 SGHRS, CDR2 YFSETQ. The CDR3 loop spans 14 amino acids. CDR3 region: CASSLGTAYNEQFF. The CDR3 bases are TGCGCCAGCAGCTTGGGGACGGCGTACAATGAGCAGTTCTTC.

This clone was detected a few times. The J gene is TRBJ1-5, the V gene TRBV6-5; D uncertain. Trimming stripped 0 bases from V and 1 base from J, with 4 bases between. Germline CDR1 reads MNHEY; CDR2 reads SVGAGI. The CDR3 runs 14 residues. CDR3 sequence (DNA): TGTGCCAGCAGTTACTCGGGCAGCAATCAGCCCCAGCATTTT. This encodes CASSYSGSNQPQHF.